The TCR beta chain described here comes from a study of blood T cells in healthy people across ages (dated by TCRdb to between 2015 and 2016). Background for the entire study: In model experiments, roughly one uniquely barcoded TCR beta cDNA molecule per two T cells was captured by template switching. Using the same blood draw, the study looked at two additional independent replicas of 1 million unique cDNA reads for two donors, one aged 18 to 29 and the other aged 80 or older. The donors were split into four age groups: young (average around 15 years), middle-aged (39), aged (more than 60) and long-lived (roughly 86). The study measured age-related changes in TCR beta repertoire diversity using deep sequencing normalized with unique cDNA molecular identifiers. To avoid experimental bias, donors of different ages were distributed randomly across sequencing lanes. General findings and caveats noted by the study authors: Because profiling used bulk unsorted PBMCs, naive and antigen-experienced compartments could not be compared conclusively. Compared with the aged group, the long-lived group had more naive CD4+ T cells, fewer expanded clones and increased TCR diversity, suggesting age selection. Estimates of total diversity from one million sequenced T cells were regarded as lower bounds and underestimates. As age increased, observed TCR beta diversity per million T cells dropped in a roughly linear way, and a significant reduction was already evident by age about 36. The CMV infection status of donors was not known, potentially confounding age-related changes in expanded clonotypes. The percentage of naive T cells measured by flow cytometry correlated strongly with observed TCR beta diversity.

The trim is 0 bases for V and 0 bases for J, with a gap of 9 bases between the germline ends. Its CDR3 holds 15 amino acids, cysteine through phenylalanine. The DNA shown is the 45-base CDR3, in frame from base 1. In the germline V gene, CDR1 corresponds to MNHEY and CDR2 to SVGEGT. Donors were 35 to 40 systemically healthy Caucasian individuals from Russia aged roughly 6 to 90 years. Each donor gave around 9.5 milliliters of peripheral blood, collected into EDTA-treated Vacutainer tubes. PBMCs were isolated by Ficoll-Paque density-gradient centrifugation, with at least 6 million obtained per sample. Total RNA was extracted from PBMCs with Trizol reagent, with at least 6 micrograms obtained per sample. Naive CD45RAhigh/CD27high T cell percentages were measured by flow cytometry on a PBMC aliquot from every donor. Libraries were constructed by 5' RACE. A second PCR of roughly 6 to 11 cycles was run with a J-beta primer mix and a sample-barcoded 5' primer. A template-switch 5' adaptor carrying 12 random nucleotides introduced a unique molecular identifier onto each TCR beta cDNA molecule. At least 2.5 million CDR3-containing paired-end reads were obtained from each sample. First-strand cDNA synthesis was performed from all RNA using the Mint cDNA synthesis kit, with priming by a TRBC-specific oligonucleotide. Following uracil-DNA glycosylase treatment, all cDNA underwent a first 18-cycle PCR with the universal primers M1SS and BC2_uni_R. The published analysis was carried out like this. For normalization, 1 million high-quality reads were randomly selected from each sample, with every read carrying a distinct molecular identifier. Instead of being binned into consensus sequences, reads with shared molecular identifiers were discarded. MiTCR, with a Q25 quality threshold and the strictest error-elimination algorithm, was used for CDR3 identification, clonotype clustering and error correction. Lower-bound total TCR beta diversity was estimated with a nonparametric unseen species model using Euler transformation. Using fastp trimming at Q25 and MiXCR clonotype assembly, TCRdb reanalyzed the public sequencing data and kept in-frame beta chains. Entries that share a CDR3 protein sequence are merged under the most common genes and DNA. The V and J calls were not made by the authors but by TCRdb's processing. The table for this sample lists approximately 1,700,000 distinct CDR3 sequences; roughly two fifths of them were counted only once. More than 20% of the sample is in the top ten clones.

To note about this clonotype: Its antigen specificity is not known. Per-nucleotide qualities are absent, and no much larger clonotype sits a single base away.

This sequence originates from a human donor in good health. In this chain, TRBV6-2 or TRBV6-3 is recombined with TRBJ2-7; TRBD1 could be the D gene, as 6 bases match. Sample: blood. The CDR3 loop reads CASSYSFRGSYEQYF. The DNA is TGTGCCAGCAGTTACTCGTTCAGGGGCTCCTACGAGCAGTACTTC.